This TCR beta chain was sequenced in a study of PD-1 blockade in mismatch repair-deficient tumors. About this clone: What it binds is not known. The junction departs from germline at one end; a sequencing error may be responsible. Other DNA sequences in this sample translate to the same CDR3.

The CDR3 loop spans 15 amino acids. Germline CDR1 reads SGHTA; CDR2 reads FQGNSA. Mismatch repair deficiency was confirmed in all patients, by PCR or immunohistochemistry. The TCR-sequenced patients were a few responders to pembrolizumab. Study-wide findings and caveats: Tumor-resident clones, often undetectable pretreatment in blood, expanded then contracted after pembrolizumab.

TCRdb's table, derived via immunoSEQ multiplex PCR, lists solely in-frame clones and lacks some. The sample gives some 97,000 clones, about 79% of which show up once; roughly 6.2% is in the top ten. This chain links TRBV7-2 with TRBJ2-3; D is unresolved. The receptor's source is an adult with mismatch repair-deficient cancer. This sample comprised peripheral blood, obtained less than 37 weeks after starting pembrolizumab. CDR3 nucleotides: TGCGCCAGCAGCCAAGATAACGGCTACACAGATACGCAGTATTTT. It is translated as CASSQDNGYTDTQYF.